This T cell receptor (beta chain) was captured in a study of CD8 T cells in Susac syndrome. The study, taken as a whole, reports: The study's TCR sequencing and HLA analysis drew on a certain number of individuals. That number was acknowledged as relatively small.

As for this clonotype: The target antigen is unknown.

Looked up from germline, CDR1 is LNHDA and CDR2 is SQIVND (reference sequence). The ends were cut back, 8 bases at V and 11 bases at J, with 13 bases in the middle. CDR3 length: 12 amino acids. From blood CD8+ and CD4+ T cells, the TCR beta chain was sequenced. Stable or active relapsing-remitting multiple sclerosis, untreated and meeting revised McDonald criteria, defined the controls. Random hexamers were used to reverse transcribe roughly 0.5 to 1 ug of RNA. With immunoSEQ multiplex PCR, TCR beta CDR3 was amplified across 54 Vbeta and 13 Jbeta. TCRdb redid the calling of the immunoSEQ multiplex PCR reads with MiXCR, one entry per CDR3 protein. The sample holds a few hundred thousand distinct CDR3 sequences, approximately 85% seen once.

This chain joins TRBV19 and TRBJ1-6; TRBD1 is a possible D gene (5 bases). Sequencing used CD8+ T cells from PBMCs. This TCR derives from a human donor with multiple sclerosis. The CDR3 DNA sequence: TGTGCCAGTTCCGTGCTGGGGCCACCCCTCCACTTT. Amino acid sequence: CASSVLGPPLHF.